This is a list of T cell receptor beta chains from one sample in a study of tumor-infiltrating lymphocytes in primary liver carcinoma. Via MiXCR, TCRdb re-called the multiplex PCR reads, giving one row per CDR3 protein. Seen here are about 320,000 distinct CDR3 sequences, roughly 60% observed once, and the top ten hold about 9.4%. The specimen was peripheral blood. Receptor source: a man aged 40-49 years with primary liver carcinoma and hepatitis B virus infection. The CDR3 runs from the conserved cysteine through the conserved F or W. D genes are given only for firm matches. Rows may omit the clone size; those that give it use once, few, many or a size class.

d_gene	abundance	v_gene	j_gene	CDR3nt	CDR3aa
NA	NA	TRBV7-9	TRBJ1-1	TGTGCCAGCAGCTTAGCCAAGAGTGGTGAAGCTTTCTTT	CASSLAKSGEAFF
TRBD1	NA	TRBV28	TRBJ1-1	TGTGCCAGCACCGGGACAGGGGACACTGAAGCTTTCTTT	CASTGTGDTEAFF
TRBD1	NA	TRBV4-3	TRBJ2-2	TGCGCCAGCAGCCAAGATGAAAGGACAGGTTTGGGGGAGCTGTTTTTT	CASSQDERTGLGELFF
TRBD2	NA	TRBV5-1	TRBJ2-1	TGCGCCAGCGTTAAGGGGCTAGCGGACAATGAGCAGTTCTTC	CASVKGLADNEQFF
TRBD1	NA	TRBV11-2	TRBJ1-5	TGTGCCAGCAGCTTAGAGGGCAGGGGGGATCGGCCCCAGCATTTT	CASSLEGRGDRPQHF
NA	many	TRBV10-2	TRBJ2-7	TGCGCCAGCAGTGAATGGCGGGCCTCCTACGAGCAGTACTTC	CASSEWRASYEQYF
NA	NA	TRBV30	TRBJ2-1	TGTGCCTGGGTCGGGGCTAGCGAGTACAATGAGCAGTTCTTC	CAWVGASEYNEQFF
NA	NA	TRBV6-5	TRBJ1-5	TGTGCCAGCAGTGCCAGGGCGGGGTATAGCAATCAGGCCCAGCATTTT	CASSARAGYSNQAQHF
NA	once	TRBV12-3/TRBV12-4	TRBJ1-6	TGTGCCAGCAGGCCCGGGCGGATGGGTAATTCAGCCCTTCACTTT	CASRPGRMGNSALHF
NA	NA	TRBV24-1	TRBJ1-2	TGTGCCACCAGTGACCGCCGGGGCGATGGGGGCTACACCTTC	CATSDRRGDGGYTF
NA	NA	TRBV6-2/TRBV6-3	TRBJ1-2	TGTGCCAGCAGCGGACGGGGATGTGGCTACGCCTTC	CASSGRGCGYAF
TRBD1	few	TRBV24-1	TRBJ1-5	TGTGCCACCAGTGAAACAGGGGCCGGTGGCAATCAGCCCCAGCATTTT	CATSETGAGGNQPQHF
NA	NA	TRBV7-8	TRBJ2-3	TGTGCCAGCAGCTTCCTGGGACTGACAGATACGCAGTATTTT	CASSFLGLTDTQYF
NA	NA	TRBV12-3/TRBV12-4	TRBJ1-6	TGTGCCAGCAGTTGCGACGTGGGGGGGGCAGGATCACCCCTCCACTTT	CASSCDVGGAGSPLHF
TRBD2	few	TRBV6-6	TRBJ2-1	TGTGCCAGCAGTTACAGGGGCGGGAGGGCCATCGATGAGCAGTTCTTC	CASSYRGGRAIDEQFF
TRBD2	few	TRBV11-3	TRBJ2-1	TGTGCCAGCAGCTTGATAGCGGGAGCCTCCTATGAGCAGTTCTTC	CASSLIAGASYEQFF
NA	many	TRBV4-2	TRBJ1-2	TGTGCCAGCAGCGAATCGCTAGATGCGGGGGTTTATGGCTACACCTTC	CASSESLDAGVYGYTF
NA	few	TRBV6-6	TRBJ1-3	TGTGCCAGCAGTTACAGGGAGACTGGAAACACCATATATTTT	CASSYRETGNTIYF
NA	NA	TRBV6-1	TRBJ2-7	TGTGCCAGCATAGACAGGCCCAAGATCTACGAGCACTACTTC	CASIDRPKIYEHYF
NA	NA	TRBV7-9	TRBJ1-5	TGTGCCAGCAGCGCCTCTAGGAGCGGCAATCAGCCCCAGCATTTT	CASSASRSGNQPQHF
NA	NA	TRBV6-1	TRBJ2-7	TGTGCCAGCGATATGGCAGACTACGAGTGGTACTTC	CASDMADYEWYF
TRBD2	NA	TRBV11-2	TRBJ2-3	TGTGCCAGTAGCTTACTCCGGACTAGCGGGAGCACAGATACGCAGTATTTT	CASSLLRTSGSTDTQYF
NA	NA	TRBV19	TRBJ1-5	TGTGCCAGTAGGGGCCGTGACCAGCCCCAGCATTTT	CASRGRDQPQHF
NA	NA	TRBV14	TRBJ1-2	TGTGCCAGCAGCCTTGAAAGGAGGGATGGCTACACCTTC	CASSLERRDGYTF
NA	NA	TRBV2	TRBJ2-7	TGTGCCAGCAGATTGGACCCGACCTCCTACGAGCAGTACTTC	CASRLDPTSYEQYF
TRBD2	many	TRBV28	TRBJ2-7	TGTGCCAGCAGTTTATGGAGGGAGGGCACCTACGAGCAGTACTTC	CASSLWREGTYEQYF
NA	NA	TRBV10-3	TRBJ2-3	TGCGCCATCAGTGTTGGCCAAACAGATACGCAGTATTTT	CAISVGQTDTQYF
NA	NA	TRBV28	TRBJ1-2	TGTGCCAGCAGTACGACCGGGACCGGTAACTATGGCTACACCTTC	CASSTTGTGNYGYTF
NA	few	TRBV28	TRBJ1-4	TGTGCCAGCAGTCCCCCAGACCATGTGGGGGGTGAAAAACTGTTTTTT	CASSPPDHVGGEKLFF
NA	NA	TRBV6-1	TRBJ2-7	TGTGCCAGCAGTGAAGCAAGCCACTCATCCTACGAGCAGTACTTC	CASSEASHSSYEQYF
NA	many	TRBV29-1	TRBJ2-5	TGCGCCGGGGAAGGGGCGACGGAGACCCAGTACTTC	CAGEGATETQYF
NA	NA	TRBV19	TRBJ2-1	TGTGCCAGTAGTATCCAGACCGCTGAGCAGTTCTTC	CASSIQTAEQFF